The 31 T cell receptor beta chains presented below share a single source sample, sequenced in a study of CD8 T cells in ankylosing spondylitis. TCRdb ran MiXCR on the 5' RACE reads and lists one entry per CDR3 protein. The table lists 250,000 to 300,000 distinct CDR3 sequences, about 19% of them singletons. Material: blood, either unsorted or a sorted T cell fraction (not recorded which). The receptors here all came from a male donor with ankylosing spondylitis or in good health (not recorded which).

This chain joins TRBV5-1 and TRBJ2-1; D remains unclear. Germline CDR1 and CDR2: SGHRS and YFSETQ. The CDR3 contains 15 residues. V dropped 4 bases and J dropped 0 bases, with 11 bases sitting between them. The CDR3 spells CASSRDWSSYNEQFF. The CDR3 nucleotides read TGCGCCAGCAGCCGAGACTGGAGCTCCTACAATGAGCAGTTCTTC. Filled out from reference TRBV5-1 and TRBJ2-1, the complete variable domain reads KAGVTQTPRYLIKTRGQQVTLSCSPISGHRSVSWYQQTPGQGLQFLFEYFSETQRNKGNFPGRFSGRQFSNSRSEMNVSTLELGDSALYLCASSRDWSSYNEQFFGPGTRLTVL.

This clonotype was counted a few times. J is TRBJ2-2 and V is TRBV29-1; D perhaps matches TRBD1 (5 bases). This CDR3 contains 14 residues. The V gene's germline CDR1 is SQVTM and CDR2 ANQGSEA. V was cut by 0 bases and J by 2 bases, with 7 bases left in between. Written as DNA, the CDR3 is TGCAGCGTTGAAGATCAGGGTAACACCGGGGAGCTGTTTTTT. Its protein is CSVEDQGNTGELFF.

This clonotype has only a few counts. The genes are TRBV7-8 and TRBJ2-2; 14 bases are a match to TRBD2. Germline-derived CDR1 and CDR2 are SGHVS and FQNEAQ. The J segment lost 6 bases and the V segment lost 5 bases, leaving 11 bases of the junction unmatched. CDR3 length: 18 amino acids. The CDR3 nucleotides are TGTGCCAGCAGCGCCCACCGGGGACTAGCGGGAGTATCCGGGGAGCTGTTTTTT. Amino acids: CASSAHRGLAGVSGELFF.

V and J are TRBV2 and TRBJ1-1; D gene unclear. The germline V gene encodes CDR1 SNHLY and CDR2 FYNNEI. The CDR3 totals 14 residues. V gave up 1 base and J gave up 3 bases, with 9 bases separating them. As DNA, the CDR3 is TGTGCCAGCAGTGAAGGGTGGGGTTACACTGAAGCTTTCTTT. Its protein product is CASSEGWGYTEAFF. Together with reference TRBV2 and TRBJ1-1, the CDR3 gives the full variable domain: EPEVTQTPSHQVTQMGQEVILRCVPISNHLYFYWYRQILGQKVEFLVSFYNNEISEKSEIFDDQFSVERPDGSNFTLKIRSTKLEDSAMYFCASSEGWGYTEAFFGQGTRLTVV.

The chain joins TRBV6-1 to TRBJ2-3, with a weak D call TRBD2 (6 bases). Germline V gene lookup returns CDR1 MNHNS and CDR2 SASEGT. V was cut by 5 bases and J by 6 bases, with 15 bases left in between. This CDR3 is 14 amino acids long. The CDR3 nucleotides are TGTGCCAGCAGTCCCGCCGGGACTTATGATACGCAGTATTTT. It is translated as CASSPAGTYDTQYF.

The rearrangement uses TRBV20-1 and TRBJ2-5, with TRBD2 identical over 8 bases. This CDR3 comprises 15 residues. V lost 1 base, J lost 0 bases, and 4 bases stayed unmatched. Germline CDR1 and CDR2: DFQATT and SNEGSKA (reference sequence). CDR3 region: CSARGTSLYQETQYF. The CDR3 coding sequence is TGCAGTGCTAGAGGGACTAGCCTGTACCAAGAGACCCAGTACTTC.

The chain is built from TRBV10-3 and TRBJ2-7, with 7 bases that match TRBD1. V lost 4 bases to trimming and J lost 2 bases; unmatched junction nucleotides: 2. Germline CDR1 is ENHRY and CDR2 is SYGVKD. This CDR3 is 13 amino acids long. The CDR3 DNA reads as TGTGCCATCAGTGGGGACAGCACCTACGAGCAGTACGTC. Translating gives CAISGDSTYEQYV.

J is TRBJ1-2 and V is TRBV15; TRBD1 is a possible D gene (6 bases). Germline values: CDR1 LNHNV, CDR2 YYDKDF (reference sequence). V was trimmed by 3 bases and J by 8 bases, leaving 22 bases between them. This CDR3 is built from 16 residues. CDR3 region: CATSSGTSQKRGGYTF. CDR3 DNA: TGTGCCACCAGCAGCGGGACATCCCAGAAGCGAGGGGGCTACACCTTC.

This clonotype was counted a few times. J is TRBJ2-5 and V is TRBV20-1; D is possibly TRBD2 (5 bases). Trimming pared 4 bases from V and 4 bases from J, leaving 10 bases between. The CDR3 is 12 residues long. CDR1 and CDR2 (germline): DFQATT, SNEGSKA (reference sequence). Here the CDR3 reads CSAIVRAETQYF. The CDR3 DNA reads TGCAGTGCTATTGTGCGGGCAGAGACCCAGTACTTC.

This clonotype was observed a few times. This chain joins TRBV2 and TRBJ2-2; D uncertain. This CDR3 is built from 13 residues. Germline V gene sequence: CDR1 SNHLY, CDR2 FYNNEI. The germline V and J ends were trimmed by 5 bases and 6 bases, with 10 bases remaining between them. The CDR3 nucleotides are TGTGCCAGCAGTCCCGACACACCCGGGGAGCTGTTTTTT. The encoded protein is CASSPDTPGELFF. The full variable domain, its missing parts supplied by reference TRBV2 and TRBJ2-2, is EPEVTQTPSHQVTQMGQEVILRCVPISNHLYFYWYRQILGQKVEFLVSFYNNEISEKSEIFDDQFSVERPDGSNFTLKIRSTKLEDSAMYFCASSPDTPGELFFGEGSRLTVL.

This clonotype was detected a few times. This chain uses TRBV27 with TRBJ1-4; the D is unclear. Trimming shortened V by 5 bases and J by 0 bases, and 10 bases separated the two germline ends. The CDR3 contains 15 residues. Germline V gives CDR1 MNHEY, CDR2 SMNVEV (reference sequence). The CDR3 DNA is TGTGCCAGCAGTACCTACGCAGCAACTAATGAAAAACTGTTTTTT. Encoded protein: CASSTYAATNEKLFF. Supplemented by reference TRBV27 and TRBJ1-4, the full variable domain reads EAQVTQNPRYLITVTGKKLTVTCSQNMNHEYMSWYRQDPGLGLRQIYYSMNVEVTDKGDVPEGYKVSRKEKRNFPLILESPSPNQTSLYFCASSTYAATNEKLFFGSGTQLSVL.

This rearrangement joins TRBV5-1 to TRBJ2-5; D remains ambiguous. Deletions cut 0 bases from V and 5 bases from J, with 5 bases between. CDR1 SGHRS and CDR2 YFSETQ come from the germline V gene. This CDR3 region has 12 residues. The CDR3: CASSLGWETQYF. CDR3 in DNA: TGCGCCAGCAGCTTGGGTTGGGAGACCCAGTACTTC.

This rearrangement joins TRBV5-1 to TRBJ2-3; D call uncertain. Germline V lookup: CDR1 SGHRS, CDR2 YFSETQ. The CDR3 loop spans 11 amino acids. V was clipped by 7 bases and J by 1 base, with 4 bases between them. Here the CDR3 DNA reads TGCGCCAGCTGGGGCACAGATACGCAGTATTTT. Protein product: CASWGTDTQYF. Based on the CDR3 plus reference TRBV5-1 and TRBJ2-3, the full variable domain is KAGVTQTPRYLIKTRGQQVTLSCSPISGHRSVSWYQQTPGQGLQFLFEYFSETQRNKGNFPGRFSGRQFSNSRSEMNVSTLELGDSALYLCASWGTDTQYFGPGTRLTVL.

The V and J genes are TRBV7-2 and TRBJ2-7, with D possibly matching TRBD2 (6 bases). The germline V and J ends were trimmed by 5 bases and 1 base, with 12 bases remaining between them. This CDR3 comprises 14 residues. The germline V gene has CDR1 SGHTA and CDR2 FQGNSA. In DNA form, the CDR3 reads TGTGCCAGCAGCGCGGGGACCGGATCCTACGAGCAGTACGTC. It yields the protein CASSAGTGSYEQYV.

The V call is TRBV11-3, the J call TRBJ2-2; 11 nucleotides agree with TRBD2. This CDR3 is built from 15 residues. Germline V lookup: CDR1 SGHNT, CDR2 YENEEA. Trimming removed 5 bases from V and 7 bases from J; junction bases left unmatched: 6. CDR3 residues: CASSPRTSGRGELFF. The DNA of the CDR3 is TGTGCCAGCAGCCCCCGGACTAGCGGGCGCGGGGAGCTGTTTTTT.

DNA of the CDR3: TGCGCCAGCAGCTGGACAGGGAGTGGAGATCTTGATACGCAGTATTTT. Protein: CASSWTGSGDLDTQYF. The rearrangement joins TRBV5-1 to TRBJ2-3; 8 nucleotides match TRBD1. The junction had 12 bases not matched to a gene; V was cut back by 3 bases and J by 6 bases. The germline V gene encodes CDR1 SGHRS and CDR2 YFSETQ. This CDR3 contains 16 residues.

CDR3: CASSRAGQETQYF. The DNA of the CDR3 is TGTGCCAGCAGCCGAGCCGGGCAAGAGACCCAGTACTTC. The chain employs TRBV7-8 and TRBJ2-5; D remains unclear. This CDR3 is built from 13 residues. Trimming left V 5 bases short and J 2 bases short, with 9 bases between. Germline loops: CDR1 SGHVS, CDR2 FQNEAQ.

V usage is TRBV11-3 and J usage is TRBJ2-2, with a possible D match to TRBD1 (6 bases). CDR3 length equals 16 residues. Germline assignment: CDR1 SGHNT and CDR2 YENEEA. Deletions cut 0 bases from V and 3 bases from J, with 11 bases between. In DNA form, the CDR3 reads TGTGCCAGCAGCTTAGACGGTACAGGGTACACCGGGGAGCTGTTTTTT. Translated, it gives CASSLDGTGYTGELFF.

V usage is TRBV29-1 and J usage is TRBJ1-1; weak D call: TRBD1 (5 bases). The V gene lost 2 bases and the J gene lost 4 bases, with 8 bases spanning the gap. The germline gives CDR1 SQVTM, CDR2 ANQGSEA. This CDR3 has 12 residues. CDR3 sequence (DNA): TGCAGCGTTGAACCAGGGAGCACTGAAGCTTTCTTT. It yields the protein CSVEPGSTEAFF.

The V call is TRBV20-1, the J call TRBJ2-2; 13 nucleotides agree with TRBD2. This CDR3 is 14 amino acids long. V lost 6 bases and J lost 6; bases outside the gene matches: 4. Germline lookup yields CDR1 DFQATT and CDR2 SNEGSKA (reference sequence). The CDR3 loop is CSARTSGGAGELFF. CDR3 in DNA: TGCAGTGCCAGAACTAGCGGGGGGGCCGGGGAGCTGTTTTTT.

Ten or more counts support this clonotype. The chain has TRBV12-3 or TRBV12-4 and TRBJ2-1; D is possibly TRBD2 (5 bases). The CDR3 is made up of 12 amino acids. V shed 9 bases and J shed 6 bases, with 12 bases lying between them. The CDR3 region is CASTGVANEQFF. The DNA of the CDR3 is TGTGCCAGTACCGGGGTGGCCAATGAGCAGTTCTTC.

CDR3 in DNA: TGTGCCACCAGTGATCCTCCGGCCGGGGAGCTGTTTTTT. Protein sequence: CATSDPPAGELFF. V is TRBV24-1 and J is TRBJ2-2; no firm D call. In germline, CDR1 is KGHDR, CDR2 SFDVKD. This CDR3 region has 13 residues. The V end was cut by 3 bases, the J end by 6 bases, with 7 bases between.

This chain links TRBV4-1 with TRBJ2-7, with D hard to call. This CDR3 spans 12 amino acids. Deletions cut 3 bases from V and 1 base from J, with 4 bases between. Germline V gene data show CDR1 as MGHRA and CDR2 as YSYEKL. CDR3 amino acids: CASSHLSYEQYV. CDR3 bases: TGCGCCAGCAGCCACCTATCCTACGAGCAGTACGTC.

This clonotype has just a few counts. The chain has TRBV20-1 and TRBJ2-5, with D perhaps matching TRBD1 (5 bases). CDR1 is DFQATT, CDR2 SNEGSKA, per germline (reference sequence). The CDR3 spans 13 residues. Deletions cut 6 bases from V and 3 bases from J, with 14 bases between. The DNA for the CDR3 is TGCAGTGCCCTCGACCCCAGGGAAGAGACCCAGTACTTC. Its protein is CSALDPREETQYF.

This clonotype was detected only a few times. The chain combines TRBV5-1 with TRBJ2-5, with 8 bases identical to TRBD1. Germline assignment: CDR1 SGHRS and CDR2 YFSETQ. There are 17 residues in the CDR3. Losses at the gene ends were 4 bases for V and 2 bases for J; bases not matched to a gene: 13. The DNA of the CDR3 is TGCGCCAGCAGCGACCCTCCCGGACAGGGACTTCAAGAGACCCAGTACTTC. Protein product: CASSDPPGQGLQETQYF.

Only a few counts were recorded for this clonotype. The chain carries TRBV6-6 and TRBJ2-7; no clear D. The CDR3 covers 13 residues. The ends were cut back, 0 bases at V and 6 bases at J, with 9 bases in the middle. Germline V gene data show CDR1 as MNHNY and CDR2 as SVGAGI (reference sequence). CDR3 in amino acids: CASSYSAYLEQYV. CDR3 nucleotide sequence: TGTGCCAGCAGTTACTCGGCGTACCTCGAGCAGTACGTC.

V and J are TRBV7-2 and TRBJ2-1; 8 positions agree with TRBD1. CDR1 and CDR2 from the germline V gene are SGHTA and FQGNSA. The CDR3 totals 15 residues. V trimming: 5 bases; J trimming: 4 bases; junction bases outside the gene matches: 7. The CDR3, as DNA: TGTGCCAGCAGCCTAGACAGGGGAGAGTACAATGAGCAGTTCTTC. This encodes CASSLDRGEYNEQFF.

This chain joins TRBV7-8 and TRBJ2-1, with D tentatively TRBD1 or TRBD2 (5 bases each). CDR3 size: 17 residues. V lost 5 bases and J 7 bases, leaving 24 bases between the germline ends. Germline V gene data show CDR1 as SGHVS and CDR2 as FQNEAQ. The CDR3 spells CASSHPSTGTKGNEQFF. The CDR3 DNA follows: TGTGCCAGCAGCCACCCTTCCACCGGGACCAAAGGGAATGAGCAGTTCTTC.

The chain uses TRBV7-3 and TRBJ1-2; D might be TRBD1 (6 bases). This CDR3 is 15 amino acids long. Germline V CDR1 and CDR2: SGHTA, FQGTGA. Deletions cut 6 bases from V and 1 base from J, with 15 bases between. This chain's CDR3 is CASRLKGGFNYGYTF. CDR3 DNA sequence: TGTGCCAGCAGACTTAAAGGGGGGTTTAACTATGGCTACACCTTC.

The chain joins TRBV12-3 or TRBV12-4 to TRBJ2-1; the match to TRBD2 covers 9 bases. The V gene end was trimmed by 2 bases and the J gene end by 10 bases; junction bases not matched to a gene: 3. This CDR3 comprises 13 residues. DNA for the CDR3: TGTGCCAGCAGTTTAATAGCGGGAGACGAGCAGTTCTTC. It encodes CASSLIAGDEQFF.

The chain couples TRBV10-3 to TRBJ2-5, with D unclear. With 4 bases removed from V and 5 bases from J, the gap between germline ends came to 17 bases. The CDR3 is 15 residues long. The V gene's germline CDR1 is ENHRY and CDR2 SYGVKD. This chain's CDR3 is CAISVDPAMSETQYF. CDR3 in DNA: TGTGCCATCAGTGTAGACCCTGCGATGAGTGAGACCCAGTACTTC.